Detailed here is one TCR beta chain. This sample was taken from a study of blood T cell repertoires in COVID-19. Study-wide context: Spain, Italy and the United States supplied samples that represented acute and convalescent COVID-19. PBMCs, B-cell-depleted T cells, or T cells provided the cDNA or gDNA that made up the material.

Looked up from germline, CDR1 is SEHNR and CDR2 is FQNEAQ (reference sequence). J gave up 0 bases and V 5 bases, and 9 bases lay outside the gene matches. The CDR3 has 17 amino acids. Study processing details: Counts of nucleated cells, estimated from reference gene primer amplification, were obtained. Method: immunoSEQ multiplex PCR; TCRdb's copy keeps in-frame clones and lacks some. The V and J calls and the clone size are those of that table, but D and trimming were determined from the DNA. Of tens of thousands of clones in the sample, roughly 80% were seen once. The origin of this receptor is a woman older than 75 with active or convalescent COVID-19. The V gene is TRBV7-9, the J gene TRBJ1-5, with TRBD1 identical over 8 bases. Sequencing was carried out using peripheral blood. The CDR3 DNA reads as TGTGCCAGCAGCCGCGGACAGGGAGCGGGTAGCAATCAGCCCCAGCATTTT. Translated, it gives CASSRGQGAGSNQPQHF.